This TCR beta chain was recovered during a study of cytomegalovirus exposure and HLA in healthy donors. Study overall: The 90 to 150 validation repertoires were produced on the same platform as the 720 or so repertoires of the first cohort. This was reported in a later analysis.

Findings of the study overall: Rarity marked most TCR sequences, yet some public TCRs occurred in many donors. Altogether, about 160 TCR beta chains were recorded as cytomegalovirus-associated.

The protocol was immunoSEQ multiplex PCR, while the TCRdb copy is restricted to in-frame clones and leaves out a portion. There are around 250,000 clones in the sample; nearly 90% occur only once, and approximately 0.34% lies in the top ten. It was the roughly 110-subject validation cohort, separate from the approximately 620-subject first cohort, to which the donors belonged. To note about this clone: Its antigen is unknown.

Sequenced input: PBMCs. The sequence was obtained from a woman aged 18-29 years in good health and CMV-seronegative.

DNA of the CDR3: TGTGCTAGTGGTCCACCAGACAGGACGAGGGGTTATAGCAATCAGCCCCAGCATTTT. Residues: CASGPPDRTRGYSNQPQHF. This rearrangement joins TRBV12-5 to TRBJ1-5; maybe TRBD1 (6 bases). CDR1 and CDR2 (germline): LGHNT, FRNRAP. Trimming shortened V by 5 bases and J by 0 bases, and 23 bases separated the two germline ends. The CDR3 runs to 19 residues. Full variable domain (remainder filled in from reference TRBV12-5 and TRBJ1-5): DARVTQTPRHKVTEMGQEVTMRCQPILGHNTVFWYRQTMMQGLELLAYFRNRAPLDDSGMPKDRFSAEMPDATLATLKIQPSEPRDSAVYFCASGPPDRTRGYSNQPQHFGDGTRLSIL.